The 6 T cell receptor beta chains listed next were all sequenced from one sample in a study of regulatory T cells in long-lasting Graves disease. Time point indicated: persistent/refractory GD, antithyroid drugs over 5 years with positive TRAb. Making the TCR library involved RNA that had been extracted from PBMCs. Researchers made TCR beta libraries by using iRepertoire HTBI primers and running Arm-PCR on CDR3 regions. TCRdb processed the multiplex PCR reads anew with MiXCR; each CDR3 protein has one entry. This sample yields under 500,000 distinct CDR3 sequences, of which more than 20% are seen a single time; 7% to 10% belongs to the top ten. The sample consisted of peripheral blood mononuclear cells (PBMCs), taken when the disease was refractory, from a patient treated with antithyroid drugs. The receptors were sampled from a female donor with Graves disease.

This clonotype was seen ten or more times. The rearrangement joins TRBV12-3 or TRBV12-4 to TRBJ2-7, with D tentatively TRBD1 (6 bases). This CDR3 region has 14 residues. The ends were cut back, 4 bases at V and 6 bases at J, with 16 bases in the middle. In nucleotides, the CDR3 is TGTGCCAGCAGTTCTGGTGCCCAAGGGGGCGAGCAGTACTTC. Translated, it gives CASSSGAQGGEQYF.

This clonotype was found many times. The V call is TRBV28, the J call TRBJ2-4; D may be TRBD1 (5 bases). CDR3 length: 16 amino acids. Germline lookup yields CDR1 MDHEN and CDR2 SYDVKM. Trimming shortened V by 5 bases and J by 0 bases, and 14 bases separated the two germline ends. The CDR3 loop reads CASSLDRPLAKNIQYF. The DNA for the CDR3 is TGTGCCAGCAGTCTCGACAGACCACTAGCCAAAAACATTCAGTACTTC. Using reference TRBV28 and TRBJ2-4 for the parts outside the CDR3, the full variable domain is DVKVTQSSRYLVKRTGEKVFLECVQDMDHENMFWYRQDPGLGLRLIYFSYDVKMKEKGDIPEGYSVSREKKERFSLILESASTNQTSMYLCASSLDRPLAKNIQYFGAGTRLSVL.

Points on this clonotype: Mismatch with germline at one junction end may stem from a read error. The CDR3 is CASSDQTGAGSTIYF. The CDR3 bases are TGTGCCAGCAGTGACCAGACAGGGGCCGGAAGCACCATATATTTT. The chain joins TRBV28 to TRBJ1-3, with TRBD1 matching over 8 bases. Germline V gene lookup returns CDR1 MDHEN and CDR2 SYDVKM. The CDR3 has 15 amino acids.

This clonotype was seen ten or more times. This chain uses TRBV3-1 with TRBJ1-3; no clear D gene. The germline V gene has CDR1 LGHDT and CDR2 YNNKEL (reference sequence). V was shortened by 0 bases and J by 0 bases, with 6 bases between the two germline ends. The CDR3 runs 15 residues. CDR3 amino acids: CASSQDLGSGNTIYF. DNA of the CDR3: TGTGCCAGCAGCCAAGATCTAGGCTCTGGAAACACCATATATTTT.

This clonotype appeared many times. V and J are TRBV11-2 and TRBJ2-4; no clear D. The CDR3 spans 15 residues. V gave up 3 bases and J gave up 5 bases, with 14 bases separating them. Germline V gives CDR1 SGHAT, CDR2 FQNNGV. The CDR3 DNA sequence: TGTGCCAGCAGCTTTTCTATAGGCCTAGAAAACATTCAGTACTTC. Its protein is CASSFSIGLENIQYF.

With respect to this clonotype: A much more abundant neighbour one base away suggests this may be a read error. The V gene is TRBV6-1, the J gene TRBJ2-7, with D possibly called TRBD1 or TRBD2 (6 bases each). This CDR3 comprises 15 residues. Trimming removed 7 bases at V and 3 bases at J, with 19 bases between. Germline loops: CDR1 MNHNS, CDR2 SASEGT. The CDR3 region has the DNA TGTGCCAGCAAAGAACAAACGGGGGCGGGCTACGAGCAGTACTTC. It is translated as CASKEQTGAGYEQYF.